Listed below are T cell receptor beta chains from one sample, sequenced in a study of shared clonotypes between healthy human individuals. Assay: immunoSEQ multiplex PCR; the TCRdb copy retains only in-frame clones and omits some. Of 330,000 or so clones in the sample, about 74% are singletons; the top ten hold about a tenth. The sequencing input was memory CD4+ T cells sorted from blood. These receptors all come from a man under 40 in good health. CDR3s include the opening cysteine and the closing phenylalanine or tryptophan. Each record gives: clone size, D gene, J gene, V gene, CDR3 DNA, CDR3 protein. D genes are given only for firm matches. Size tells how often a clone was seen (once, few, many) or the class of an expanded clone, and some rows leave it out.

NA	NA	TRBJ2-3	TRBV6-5	TGTGCCAGCAGGCGGCGGGACAAGGAACTCTATACGCAGTATTTT	CASRRRDKELYTQYF
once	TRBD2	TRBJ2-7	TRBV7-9	TGTGCCAGCACCTATAGCGGGAGCTCCTACGAGCAGTACTTC	CASTYSGSSYEQYF
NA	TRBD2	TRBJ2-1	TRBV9	TGTGCCAGCAGCACCGGGACTAGCGGGAATAATGAGCAGTTCTTC	CASSTGTSGNNEQFF
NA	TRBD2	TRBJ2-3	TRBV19	TGTGCCAGTAGTCTGCTAGCGGGAGGGAGCACAGATACGCAGTATTTT	CASSLLAGGSTDTQYF
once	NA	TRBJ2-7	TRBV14	TGTGCCAGCAGCCAAGGATGGCTTTCCTACGAGCAGTACTTC	CASSQGWLSYEQYF
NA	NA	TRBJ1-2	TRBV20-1	TGCAGTGCCCGAGAGAATGGCTACACCTTC	CSARENGYTF
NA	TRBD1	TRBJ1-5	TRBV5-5	TGTGCCAGCAGCCCGACAGGGTCGGAACAGCCCCAGCATTTT	CASSPTGSEQPQHF
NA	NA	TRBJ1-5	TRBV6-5	TGTGCCAGCAGTTACGATAGGACCCCGGGAGGGCCCCAGCATTTT	CASSYDRTPGGPQHF
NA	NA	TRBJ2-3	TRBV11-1	TGTGCCAGCAGCTCCGTCGTTTTGGCAGATACGCAGTATTTT	CASSSVVLADTQYF
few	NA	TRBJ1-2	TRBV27	TGTGCCAGCAGTTTCAATCCTCCGGACATCTATGGCTACACCTTC	CASSFNPPDIYGYTF
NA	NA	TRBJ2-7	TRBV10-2	TGCGCCAGCAGTGACAGGGATATCGTTGCCTACGAGCAGTACTTC	CASSDRDIVAYEQYF
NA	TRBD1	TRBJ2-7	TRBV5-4	TGTGCCAGCAGCTTGGGACAGGGAAGCGAGCAGTACTTC	CASSLGQGSEQYF
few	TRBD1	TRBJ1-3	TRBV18	TGTGCCAGCTCACCACGACAGGGGACCGGAAACACCATATATTTT	CASSPRQGTGNTIYF
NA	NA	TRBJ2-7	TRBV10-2	TGCGCCAGCAGTGAGTACGGGAGCTCCTACGAGCAGTACTTC	CASSEYGSSYEQYF
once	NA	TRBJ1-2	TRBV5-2	TGTGCCAGCAATTTCCCTAGAGAGACGAAAGACCTATGGCTACACTTC	CASNFPRETKDLWLHF
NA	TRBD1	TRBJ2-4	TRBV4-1	TGCGCCAGCAGCCAAATTTTACAGGGGAATGTTGGAAACATTCAGTACTTC	CASSQILQGNVGNIQYF
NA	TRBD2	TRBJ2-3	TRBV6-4	TGTGCCAGCAGTGACCGGGGGGGATCAAGAGATACGCAGTATTTT	CASSDRGGSRDTQYF
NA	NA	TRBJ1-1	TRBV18	TGTGCCAGCTCACCAGATGCCGGAGGTCTATCTGAAGCTTTCTTT	CASSPDAGGLSEAFF
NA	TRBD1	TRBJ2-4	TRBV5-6	TGTGCCAGCAGCAGATACCGGGACAGGGAACCCCAGGTTCAGTACTTC	CASSRYRDREPQVQYF
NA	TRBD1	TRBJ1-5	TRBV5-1	TGCGCCAGCAGCTTGGGACAGGGGTGGGATCAGCCCCAGCATTTT	CASSLGQGWDQPQHF
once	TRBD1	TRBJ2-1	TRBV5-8	TGTGCCAGCAGCCCGACAGGGGGACTACCCAATGAGCAGTTCTTC	CASSPTGGLPNEQFF
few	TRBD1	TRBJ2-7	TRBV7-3	TGTGCCAGCAGCTTATATGCAGGGGGCTACGAGCAGTACTTC	CASSLYAGGYEQYF
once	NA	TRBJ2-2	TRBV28	TGTGCCAGCAGTCCCGCGGGGACGTTCACCGGGGAGCTGTTTTTT	CASSPAGTFTGELFF
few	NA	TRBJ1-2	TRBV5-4	TGTGCCAGCAGCCGTGAGGCGGCAGGGACTGGCTACACCTTC	CASSREAAGTGYTF
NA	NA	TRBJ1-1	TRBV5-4	TGTGCCAGCAGCCTAATGGGCCAGGGAGGCGCTGAAGCTTTCTTT	CASSLMGQGGAEAFF
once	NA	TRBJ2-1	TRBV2	TGTGCCAGCAGTACTGGGCGGACCTCCTACAATGAGCAGTTCTTC	CASSTGRTSYNEQFF
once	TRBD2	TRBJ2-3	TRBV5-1	TGCGCCAGCAGCCGGGGGGCTAGCGGGTTCAGCTTCACAGATACGCAGTATTTT	CASSRGASGFSFTDTQYF
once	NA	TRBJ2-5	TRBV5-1	TGCGCCAGCAGCTTCGGACGAAAAGAGACCCAGTACTTC	CASSFGRKETQYF